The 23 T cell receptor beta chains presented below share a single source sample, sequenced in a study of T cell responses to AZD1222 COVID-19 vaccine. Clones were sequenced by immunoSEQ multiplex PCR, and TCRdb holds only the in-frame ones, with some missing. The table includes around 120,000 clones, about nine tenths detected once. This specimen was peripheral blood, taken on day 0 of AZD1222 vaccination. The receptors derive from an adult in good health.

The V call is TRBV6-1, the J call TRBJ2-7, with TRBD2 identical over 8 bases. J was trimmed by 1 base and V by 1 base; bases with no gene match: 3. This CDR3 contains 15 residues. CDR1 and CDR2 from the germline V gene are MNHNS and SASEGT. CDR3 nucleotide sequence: TGTGCCAGCAGTGAAGGTGGCGGGAGGTCCTACGAGCAGTACTTC. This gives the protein CASSEGGGRSYEQYF.

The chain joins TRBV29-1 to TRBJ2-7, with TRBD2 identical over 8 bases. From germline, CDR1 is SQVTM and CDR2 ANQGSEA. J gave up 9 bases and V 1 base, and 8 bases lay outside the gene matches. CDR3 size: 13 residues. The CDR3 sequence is CSVEGSGGNGQYF. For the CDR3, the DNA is TGCAGCGTTGAAGGGTCGGGAGGGAATGGGCAGTACTTC.

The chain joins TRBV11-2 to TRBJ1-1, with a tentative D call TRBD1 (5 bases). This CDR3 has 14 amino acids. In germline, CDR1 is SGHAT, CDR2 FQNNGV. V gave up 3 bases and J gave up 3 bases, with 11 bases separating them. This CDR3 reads CASSFGGGYTEAFF. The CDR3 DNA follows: TGTGCCAGCAGCTTCGGGGGTGGGTACACTGAAGCTTTCTTT.

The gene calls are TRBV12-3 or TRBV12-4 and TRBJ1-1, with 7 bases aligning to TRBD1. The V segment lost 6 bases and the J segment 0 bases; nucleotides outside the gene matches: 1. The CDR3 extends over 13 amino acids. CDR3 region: CASSRGVNTEAFF. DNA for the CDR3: TGTGCCAGCAGCAGGGGGGTGAACACTGAAGCTTTCTTT.

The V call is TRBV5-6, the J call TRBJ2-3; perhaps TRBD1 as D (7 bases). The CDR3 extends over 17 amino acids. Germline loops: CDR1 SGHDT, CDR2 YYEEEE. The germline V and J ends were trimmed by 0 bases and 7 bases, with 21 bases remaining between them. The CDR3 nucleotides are TGTGCCAGCAGCTTGGCCGGAAGCGCCCAGGGGGGAAATACGCAGTATTTT. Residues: CASSLAGSAQGGNTQYF.

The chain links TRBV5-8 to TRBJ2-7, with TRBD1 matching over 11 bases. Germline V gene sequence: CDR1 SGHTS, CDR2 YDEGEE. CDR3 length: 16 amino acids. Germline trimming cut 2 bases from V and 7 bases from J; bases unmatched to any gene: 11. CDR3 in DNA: TGTGCCAGCAGCTTCTACCAAGGACAGGGGGCGGCTGAGCAGTACTTC. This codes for CASSFYQGQGAAEQYF. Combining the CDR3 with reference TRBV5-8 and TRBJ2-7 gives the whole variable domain EAGVTQSPTHLIKTRGQQATLRCSPISGHTSVYWYQQALGLGLQFLLWYDEGEERNRGNFPPRFSGRQFPNYSSELNVNALELEDSALYLCASSFYQGQGAAEQYFGPGTRLTVT.

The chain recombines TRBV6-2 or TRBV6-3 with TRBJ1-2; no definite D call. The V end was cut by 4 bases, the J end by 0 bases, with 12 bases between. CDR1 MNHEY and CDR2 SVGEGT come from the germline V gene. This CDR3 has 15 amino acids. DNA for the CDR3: TGTGCCAGCAGTTCCCGAGAGGGATCTAACTATGGCTACACCTTC. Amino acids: CASSSREGSNYGYTF.

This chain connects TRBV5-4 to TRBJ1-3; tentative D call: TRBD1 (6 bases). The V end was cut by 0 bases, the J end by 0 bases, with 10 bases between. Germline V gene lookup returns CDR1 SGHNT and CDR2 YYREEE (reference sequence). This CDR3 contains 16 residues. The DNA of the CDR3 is TGTGCCAGCAGCTTGGGGTTGGACAGCTCTGGAAACACCATATATTTT. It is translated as CASSLGLDSSGNTIYF.

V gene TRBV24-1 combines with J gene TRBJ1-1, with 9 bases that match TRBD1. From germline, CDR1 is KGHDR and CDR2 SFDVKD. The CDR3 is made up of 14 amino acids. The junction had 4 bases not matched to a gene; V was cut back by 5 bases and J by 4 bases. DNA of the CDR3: TGTGCCACCAGTGCCGCGACAGGGGGCACTGAAGCTTTCTTT. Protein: CATSAATGGTEAFF.

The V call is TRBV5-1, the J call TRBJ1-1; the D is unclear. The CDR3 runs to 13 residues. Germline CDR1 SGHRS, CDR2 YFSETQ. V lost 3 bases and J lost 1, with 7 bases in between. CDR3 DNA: TGCGCCAGCAGCTCTTCGGAGAACACTGAAGCTTTCTTT. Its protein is CASSSSENTEAFF.

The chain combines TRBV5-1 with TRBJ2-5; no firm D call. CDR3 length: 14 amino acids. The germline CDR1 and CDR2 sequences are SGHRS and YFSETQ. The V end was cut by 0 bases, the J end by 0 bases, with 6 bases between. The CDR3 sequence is CASSLGEYQETQYF. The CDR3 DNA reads TGCGCCAGCAGCTTGGGAGAGTACCAAGAGACCCAGTACTTC.

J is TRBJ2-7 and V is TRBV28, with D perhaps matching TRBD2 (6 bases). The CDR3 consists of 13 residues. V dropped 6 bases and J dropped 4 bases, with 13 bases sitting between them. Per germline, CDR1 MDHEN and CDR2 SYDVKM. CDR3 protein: CASRAGLLYEQYF. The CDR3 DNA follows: TGTGCCAGCAGGGCGGGACTCCTTTACGAGCAGTACTTC.

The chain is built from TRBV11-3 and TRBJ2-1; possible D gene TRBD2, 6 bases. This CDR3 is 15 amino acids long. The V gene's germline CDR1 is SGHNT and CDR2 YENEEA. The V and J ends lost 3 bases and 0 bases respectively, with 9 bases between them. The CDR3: CASSFGEASYNEQFF. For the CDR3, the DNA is TGTGCCAGCAGCTTTGGGGAGGCCTCCTACAATGAGCAGTTCTTC. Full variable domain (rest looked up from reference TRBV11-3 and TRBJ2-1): EAGVVQSPRYKIIEKKQPVAFWCNPISGHNTLYWYLQNLGQGPELLIRYENEEAVDDSQLPKDRFSAERLKGVDSTLKIQPAELGDSAVYLCASSFGEASYNEQFFGPGTRLTVL.

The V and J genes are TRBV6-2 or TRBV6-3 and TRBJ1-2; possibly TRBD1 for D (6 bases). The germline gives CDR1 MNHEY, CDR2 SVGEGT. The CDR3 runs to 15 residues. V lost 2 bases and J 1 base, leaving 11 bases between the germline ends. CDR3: CASSYRDIRNYGYTF. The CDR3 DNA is TGTGCCAGCAGTTACCGGGACATTCGTAACTATGGCTACACCTTC.

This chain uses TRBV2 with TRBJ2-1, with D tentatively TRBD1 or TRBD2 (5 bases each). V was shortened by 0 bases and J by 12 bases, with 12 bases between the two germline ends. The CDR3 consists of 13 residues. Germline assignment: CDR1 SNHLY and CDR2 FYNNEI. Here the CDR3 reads CASSEAPKGTQFF. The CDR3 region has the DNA TGTGCCAGCAGTGAAGCGCCGAAGGGGACGCAGTTCTTC.

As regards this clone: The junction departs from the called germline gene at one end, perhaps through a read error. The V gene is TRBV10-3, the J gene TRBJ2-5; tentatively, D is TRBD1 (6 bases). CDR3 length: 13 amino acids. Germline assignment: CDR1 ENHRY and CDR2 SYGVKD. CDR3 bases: TGTGCCATCAGTACCGGGACAAAAGAGGCCCAGTACTTC. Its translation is CAISTGTKEAQYF.

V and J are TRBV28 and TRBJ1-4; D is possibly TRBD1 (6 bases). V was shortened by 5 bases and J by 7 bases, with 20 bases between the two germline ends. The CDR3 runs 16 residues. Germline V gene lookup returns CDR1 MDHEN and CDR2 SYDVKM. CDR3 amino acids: CASSPEGGLTGEKLFF. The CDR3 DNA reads TGTGCCAGCAGTCCAGAGGGGGGCCTTACGGGTGAAAAACTGTTTTTT.

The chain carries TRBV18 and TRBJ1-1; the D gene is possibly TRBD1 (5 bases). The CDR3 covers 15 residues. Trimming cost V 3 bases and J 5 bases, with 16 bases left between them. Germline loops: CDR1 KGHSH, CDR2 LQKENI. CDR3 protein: CASSPASGGKTEAFF. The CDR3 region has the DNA TGTGCCAGCTCACCCGCCTCGGGGGGGAAGACTGAAGCTTTCTTT. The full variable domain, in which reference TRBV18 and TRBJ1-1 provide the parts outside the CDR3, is NAGVMQNPRHLVRRRGQEARLRCSPMKGHSHVYWYRQLPEEGLKFMVYLQKENIIDESGMPKERFSAEFPKEGPSILRIQQVVRGDSAAYFCASSPASGGKTEAFFGQGTRLTVV.

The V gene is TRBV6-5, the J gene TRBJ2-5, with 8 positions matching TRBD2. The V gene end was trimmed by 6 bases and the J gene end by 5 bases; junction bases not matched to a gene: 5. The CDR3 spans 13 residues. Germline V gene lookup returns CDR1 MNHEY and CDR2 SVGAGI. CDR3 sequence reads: CASSRGGWETQYF. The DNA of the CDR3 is TGTGCCAGCAGCCGGGGGGGTTGGGAGACCCAGTACTTC.

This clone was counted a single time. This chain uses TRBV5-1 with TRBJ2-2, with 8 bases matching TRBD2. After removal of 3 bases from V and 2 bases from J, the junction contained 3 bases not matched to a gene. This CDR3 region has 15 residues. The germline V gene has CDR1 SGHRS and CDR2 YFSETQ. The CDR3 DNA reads TGCGCCAGCAGCTCCCGGGAGGGTAACACCGGGGAGCTGTTTTTT. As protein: CASSSREGNTGELFF.

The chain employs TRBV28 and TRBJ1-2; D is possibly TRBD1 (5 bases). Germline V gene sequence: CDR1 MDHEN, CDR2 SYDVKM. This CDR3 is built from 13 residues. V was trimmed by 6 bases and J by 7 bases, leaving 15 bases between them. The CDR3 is CASRSTAGLGYTF. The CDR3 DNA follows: TGTGCCAGCAGGTCGACAGCCGGGCTTGGCTACACCTTC.

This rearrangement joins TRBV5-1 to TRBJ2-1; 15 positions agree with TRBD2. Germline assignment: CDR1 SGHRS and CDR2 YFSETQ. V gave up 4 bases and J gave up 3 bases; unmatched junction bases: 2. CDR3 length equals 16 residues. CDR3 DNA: TGCGCCAGCAGCCCGGGACTAGCGGGAGGCTACAATGAGCAGTTCTTC. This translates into CASSPGLAGGYNEQFF. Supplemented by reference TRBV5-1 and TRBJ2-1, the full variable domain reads KAGVTQTPRYLIKTRGQQVTLSCSPISGHRSVSWYQQTPGQGLQFLFEYFSETQRNKGNFPGRFSGRQFSNSRSEMNVSTLELGDSALYLCASSPGLAGGYNEQFFGPGTRLTVL.

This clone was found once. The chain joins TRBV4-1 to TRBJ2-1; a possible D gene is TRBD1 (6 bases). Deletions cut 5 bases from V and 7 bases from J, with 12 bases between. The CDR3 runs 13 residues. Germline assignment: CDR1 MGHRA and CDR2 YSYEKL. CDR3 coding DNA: TGCGCCAGCAGCACAGGGCTTCGGAATGAGCAGTTCTTC. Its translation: CASSTGLRNEQFF.